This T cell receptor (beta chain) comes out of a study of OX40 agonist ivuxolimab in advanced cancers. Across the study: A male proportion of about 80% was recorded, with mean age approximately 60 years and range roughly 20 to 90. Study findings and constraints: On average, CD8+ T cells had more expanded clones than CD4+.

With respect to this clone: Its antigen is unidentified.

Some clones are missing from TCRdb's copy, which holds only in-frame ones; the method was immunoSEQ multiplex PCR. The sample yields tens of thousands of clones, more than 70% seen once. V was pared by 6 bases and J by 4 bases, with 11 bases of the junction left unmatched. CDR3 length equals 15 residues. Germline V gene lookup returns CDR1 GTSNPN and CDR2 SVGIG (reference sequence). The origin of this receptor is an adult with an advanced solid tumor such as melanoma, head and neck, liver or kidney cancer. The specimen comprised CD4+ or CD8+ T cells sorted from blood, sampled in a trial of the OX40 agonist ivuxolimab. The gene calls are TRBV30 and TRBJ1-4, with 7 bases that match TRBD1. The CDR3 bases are TGTGCCTGTCAAAAAGGACAGGCAATTAATGAAAAACTGTTTTTT. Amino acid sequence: CACQKGQAINEKLFF.